A single sample is the source of the 6 T cell receptor beta chains below, sequenced in a study of OX40 agonist ivuxolimab in advanced cancers. Profiled with immunoSEQ multiplex PCR; TCRdb holds only in-frame clones, not every one. Of about 110,000 clones in the sample, about nine tenths were seen once. The specimen comprised CD4+ or CD8+ T cells sorted from blood, sampled in a trial of the OX40 agonist ivuxolimab. These TCRs come from an adult with an advanced solid tumor such as melanoma, head and neck, liver or kidney cancer.

This clone was picked up one time. This rearrangement joins TRBV30 to TRBJ2-5, with TRBD1 matching 9 bases. V gave up 7 bases and J gave up 4 bases; unmatched junction bases: 4. Looked up from germline, CDR1 is GTSNPN and CDR2 is SVGIG (reference sequence). There are 12 residues in the CDR3. CDR3 DNA sequence: TGTGCCTCGGACAGGGGTACAGAGACCCAGTACTTC. This gives the protein CASDRGTETQYF.

The chain recombines TRBV30 with TRBJ2-7; D gene unclear. The CDR3 contains 14 residues. The germline V and J ends were trimmed by 4 bases and 3 bases, with 16 bases remaining between them. Germline V gene data show CDR1 as GTSNPN and CDR2 as SVGIG (reference sequence). The CDR3 loop is CAWKADGRYYEQYF. As DNA, the CDR3 is TGTGCCTGGAAGGCGGACGGACGATACTACGAGCAGTACTTC.

The rearrangement links TRBV13 to TRBJ1-1; D possibly corresponds to TRBD1 (5 bases). The germline V gene has CDR1 PRHDT and CDR2 FYEKMQ (reference sequence). This CDR3 is 15 amino acids long. V lost 4 bases and J lost 4, with 16 bases in between. Here the CDR3 DNA reads TGTGCCAGCAGCTATGCCCCGGGGCTGGCCACTGAAGCTTTCTTT. Translation: CASSYAPGLATEAFF.

The V gene is TRBV7-8, the J gene TRBJ2-5; the match to TRBD2 covers 7 bases. The CDR3 runs to 14 residues. The J segment lost 2 bases and the V segment lost 5 bases, leaving 5 bases of the junction unmatched. Germline CDR1 and CDR2: SGHVS and FQNEAQ. The CDR3 reads CASSVGGTQETQYF. CDR3 coding DNA: TGTGCCAGCAGCGTGGGGGGGACGCAAGAGACCCAGTACTTC.

The chain employs TRBV30 and TRBJ2-7; D is perhaps TRBD2 (6 bases). Germline V CDR1 and CDR2: GTSNPN, SVGIG (reference sequence). The CDR3 has 12 amino acids. As DNA, the CDR3 is TGTGCGGGAGGAGCAGGGTTCTCCGAGCAGTACTTC. Encoded protein: CAGGAGFSEQYF.

The chain has TRBV9 and TRBJ1-2; D remains unclear. Germline V gives CDR1 SGDLS, CDR2 YYNGEE. Trimming removed 0 bases from V and 0 bases from J, with 9 bases in between. This CDR3 is built from 15 residues. This CDR3 reads CASSVDLGSNYGYTF. The CDR3 DNA follows: TGTGCCAGCAGCGTAGATTTGGGTTCTAACTATGGCTACACCTTC.